These 20 T cell receptor beta chains originate from one sample sequenced in a study of CD8+ T cells in alopecia areata. Treatment here: oral pan-JAK inhibitor, 5-10 mg twice daily. It was cDNA, reverse transcribed from extracted RNA, that served as the sequencing template. This table comes from immunoSEQ multiplex PCR, and its TCRdb copy is limited to in-frame clones, with some not included. The table records more than 150,000 clones, roughly half of them present only once. The material sequenced was CD8+ T cells sorted from blood, taken around week 53, from a patient treated with tofacitinib. These receptors were taken from a human donor with alopecia areata.

The chain combines TRBV7-9 with TRBJ1-4; tentative D call: TRBD1 (6 bases). CDR1 and CDR2 from the germline V gene are SEHNR and FQNEAQ (reference sequence). The CDR3 extends over 10 amino acids. The ends were cut back, 10 bases at V and 8 bases at J, with 8 bases in the middle. DNA for the CDR3: TGTGCCACCAGGGGCGAAAAACTGTTTTTT. The encoded protein is CATRGEKLFF.

This clone turned up a few times. V is TRBV27 and J is TRBJ1-5; perhaps TRBD1 as D (6 bases). Germline V gives CDR1 MNHEY, CDR2 SMNVEV (reference sequence). This CDR3 region has 14 residues. V shed 9 bases and J shed 8 bases, with 20 bases lying between them. For the CDR3, the DNA is TGTGCCAGTACTTGGGACAAACGAGGAGAGCCCCAGCATTTT. Translation: CASTWDKRGEPQHF.

This clone was seen only a few times. CDR3 in DNA: TGCGCCAGCAGTTTTACCCCTCTGGCGGGGGGCCCGACAGATACGCAGTATTTT. It encodes CASSFTPLAGGPTDTQYF. The chain couples TRBV5-1 to TRBJ2-3; 8 bases map to TRBD2. V lost 5 bases and J lost 3; bases outside the gene matches: 17. The CDR3 is 18 amino acids. Germline assignment: CDR1 SGHRS and CDR2 YFSETQ.

This clone was counted a few times. J is TRBJ2-3 and V is TRBV4-3; 7 positions agree with TRBD1. CDR3 length: 16 amino acids. The germline gives CDR1 LGHNA, CDR2 YSLEER. J lost 3 bases, V lost 2 bases, and 8 bases had no gene match. The CDR3, as DNA: TGCGCCAGCAGCCAATTAACAGGGGTGGTGACAGATACGCAGTATTTT. Translation gives CASSQLTGVVTDTQYF.

The rearrangement uses TRBV5-4 and TRBJ2-5, with D possibly being TRBD1 or TRBD2 (5 bases each). Germline V gives CDR1 SGHNT, CDR2 YYREEE (reference sequence). This CDR3 is 16 amino acids long. The V and J ends lost 4 bases and 4 bases respectively, with 20 bases between them. The CDR3 loop reads CASSRTGTGILETQYF. DNA of the CDR3: TGTGCCAGCAGCAGGACCGGGACGGGAATTCTAGAGACCCAGTACTTC. Combining the CDR3 with reference TRBV5-4 and TRBJ2-5 gives the whole variable domain ETGVTQSPTHLIKTRGQQVTLRCSSQSGHNTVSWYQQALGQGPQFIFQYYREEENGRGNFPPRFSGLQFPNYSSELNVNALELDDSALYLCASSRTGTGILETQYFGPGTRLLVL.

This chain connects TRBV27 to TRBJ1-2, with D perhaps matching TRBD1 (5 bases). The V end lost 6 bases, the J end lost 4 bases, and 18 bases lay between the germline ends. CDR1 MNHEY and CDR2 SMNVEV come from the germline V gene (reference sequence). This CDR3 spans 15 amino acids. The CDR3 protein is CASSLNRFPIYGYTF. In DNA, the CDR3 is TGTGCCAGCAGCCTAAACAGGTTCCCTATCTATGGCTACACCTTC.

The sample holds a few counts of this clone. V and J are TRBV10-3 and TRBJ2-5; D is possibly TRBD2 (5 bases). The CDR3 is 14 amino acids. The ends were cut back, 2 bases at V and 5 bases at J, with 12 bases in the middle. Germline lookup yields CDR1 ENHRY and CDR2 SYGVKD. The CDR3: CAISEEGLVETQYF. The DNA of the CDR3 is TGTGCCATCAGTGAGGAGGGATTAGTCGAGACCCAGTACTTC.

This clone showed up just once. The CDR3 spells CASNIPSSTPTDTQYF. DNA of the CDR3: TGTGCCAGCAATATTCCGTCCTCAACCCCCACAGATACGCAGTATTTT. This chain uses TRBV6-6 with TRBJ2-3; D not resolved. CDR1 and CDR2 (germline): MNHNY, SVGAGI (reference sequence). Trimming left V 7 bases short and J 2 bases short, with 19 bases between. CDR3 length: 16 residues.

This clone showed up just a few times. The rearrangement joins TRBV29-1 to TRBJ1-2, with TRBD1 matching over 7 bases. The CDR3 is 11 amino acids. The V and J ends lost 6 bases and 5 bases, in that order; junction bases with no gene match: 3. Germline V gene data show CDR1 as SQVTM and CDR2 as ANQGSEA. As DNA, the CDR3 is TGCAGCGTACAGACAGGGTATGGCTACACCTTC. Translating gives CSVQTGYGYTF.

A few counts support this clone. V gene TRBV4-1 combines with J gene TRBJ2-7; D is perhaps TRBD2 (5 bases). The V and J ends lost 0 bases and 0 bases respectively, with 9 bases between them. The CDR3 sequence is 15 residues long. Germline V CDR1 and CDR2: MGHRA, YSYEKL. The CDR3 here is CASSQDNEGSYEQYF. As DNA, the CDR3 is TGCGCCAGCAGCCAAGATAATGAGGGCTCCTACGAGCAGTACTTC.

The chain uses TRBV6-5 and TRBJ1-5; no clear D gene. Trimming took 5 bases from V and 1 from J, leaving 12 bases between them. CDR1 MNHEY and CDR2 SVGAGI come from the germline V gene. This CDR3 has 15 residues. The CDR3 DNA follows: TGTGCCAGCAGTGTCACCTGGACCAGCAATCAGCCCCAGCATTTT. Amino acid sequence: CASSVTWTSNQPQHF.

The genes are TRBV13 and TRBJ2-3, with TRBD2 matching 7 bases. V lost 3 bases to trimming and J lost 0 bases; unmatched junction nucleotides: 6. The germline CDR1 and CDR2 sequences are PRHDT and FYEKMQ (reference sequence). The CDR3 has 16 residues. The CDR3 loop is CASSFRLAGSTDTQYF. CDR3 coding DNA: TGTGCCAGCAGCTTTCGACTAGCAGGAAGCACAGATACGCAGTATTTT.

A few counts support this clone. The chain couples TRBV23-1 to TRBJ2-7, with D possibly being TRBD1 (5 bases). TRBV23-1 is an open reading frame, and its role is uncertain. Trimming took 5 bases from V and 2 from J, leaving 19 bases between them. This CDR3 spans 16 amino acids. As DNA, the CDR3 is TGCGCCAGCAGTAGGGGTGTGAGTAATGGAGCCTACGAGCAGTACTTC. Protein: CASSRGVSNGAYEQYF.

A few counts support this clone. This sequence joins TRBV6-5 and TRBJ2-3; D not certain. The CDR3 runs to 13 residues. Germline CDR1 MNHEY, CDR2 SVGAGI. Trimming cost V 7 bases and J 0 bases, with 8 bases left between them. Here the CDR3 DNA reads TGTGCCAGCACTCCGCCTAGCACAGATACGCAGTATTTT. It codes for CASTPPSTDTQYF.

DNA of the CDR3: TGTGCCTGGAGTAGGGACCACGAGCAGTACTTC. Protein product: CAWSRDHEQYF. The chain couples TRBV30 to TRBJ2-7; TRBD1 or TRBD2 may be the D gene (5 bases each). V was cut by 2 bases and J by 5 bases, with 7 bases left in between. Germline assignment: CDR1 GTSNPN and CDR2 SVGIG (reference sequence). The CDR3 length is 11 residues.

CDR3 bases: TGTGCCAGCAGTGTGACTAGCGAGGCCTACGAGCAGTACTTC. Translating gives CASSVTSEAYEQYF. The rearrangement uses TRBV6-1 and TRBJ2-7; TRBD2 aligns across 8 bases. Losses at the gene ends were 4 bases for V and 2 bases for J; bases not matched to a gene: 4. The CDR3 is made up of 14 amino acids. In germline, CDR1 is MNHNS, CDR2 SASEGT.

This clone came up a few times. The J gene is TRBJ2-1, the V gene TRBV5-4; 12 nucleotides agree with TRBD2. Trimming cost V 4 bases and J 15 bases; bases outside gene matches: 11. The CDR3 extends over 14 amino acids. Germline V CDR1 and CDR2: SGHNT, YYREEE (reference sequence). The CDR3 region is CASSQGPSGGALFF. The CDR3 nucleotides read TGTGCCAGCAGCCAAGGGCCTAGCGGGGGGGCCCTGTTCTTC.

The chain joins TRBV11-2 to TRBJ1-5, with 7 bases lining up with TRBD1. Germline lookup yields CDR1 SGHAT and CDR2 FQNNGV. Germline trimming cut 1 base from V and 1 base from J; bases unmatched to any gene: 7. The CDR3 sequence is 17 residues long. The CDR3 loop is CASSLGVGGPSNQPQHF. CDR3 nucleotides: TGTGCCAGCAGCTTAGGGGTAGGGGGCCCGAGCAATCAGCCCCAGCATTTT.

Only a few counts were recorded for this clone. The chain combines TRBV23-1 with TRBJ1-5, with D possibly matching TRBD1 (5 bases). TRBV23-1 is recorded as an ORF, its role being uncertain. The CDR3 extends over 17 amino acids. V was cut by 1 base and J by 0 bases, with 13 bases left in between. CDR3 amino acids: CASSQWCRTLSNQPQHF. The CDR3 region has the DNA TGCGCCAGCAGTCAATGGTGCCGGACACTTAGCAATCAGCCCCAGCATTTT.

This clone turned up a few times. This chain connects TRBV29-1 to TRBJ2-7; 8 bases map to TRBD1. This CDR3 is built from 14 residues. Germline assignment: CDR1 SQVTM and CDR2 ANQGSEA. J gave up 2 bases and V 7 bases, and 10 bases lay outside the gene matches. Here the CDR3 reads CSAEWDRPPYEQYF. CDR3 bases: TGCAGCGCAGAATGGGACAGGCCGCCCTACGAGCAGTACTTC.